This TCR beta chain was identified during a study of CD8+ T cells in alopecia areata. Findings and caveats of the study: Lesional scalp, especially alopecia totalis/universalis, showed higher clonality than normal scalp.

Extraction of RNA preceded its reverse transcription into cDNA, which served as the sequencing template. The repertoire was sequenced with immunoSEQ multiplex PCR; TCRdb's copy has only in-frame clones and lacks some. The table lists about 150,000 clones, less than 65% of them singletons. Germline values: CDR1 KGHSH, CDR2 LQKENI. There are 16 residues in the CDR3. V lost 0 bases to trimming and J lost 0 bases; unmatched junction nucleotides: 1. A remark on this clone: Its antigen is not identified.

Specimen: CD8+ T cells sorted from blood. The V gene is TRBV18, the J gene TRBJ2-2, with 7 bases fitting TRBD1. The TCR comes from a human donor in good health. This CDR3 reads CASSPPGTANTGELFF. The CDR3 DNA is TGTGCCAGCTCACCACCCGGGACAGCGAACACCGGGGAGCTGTTTTTT.